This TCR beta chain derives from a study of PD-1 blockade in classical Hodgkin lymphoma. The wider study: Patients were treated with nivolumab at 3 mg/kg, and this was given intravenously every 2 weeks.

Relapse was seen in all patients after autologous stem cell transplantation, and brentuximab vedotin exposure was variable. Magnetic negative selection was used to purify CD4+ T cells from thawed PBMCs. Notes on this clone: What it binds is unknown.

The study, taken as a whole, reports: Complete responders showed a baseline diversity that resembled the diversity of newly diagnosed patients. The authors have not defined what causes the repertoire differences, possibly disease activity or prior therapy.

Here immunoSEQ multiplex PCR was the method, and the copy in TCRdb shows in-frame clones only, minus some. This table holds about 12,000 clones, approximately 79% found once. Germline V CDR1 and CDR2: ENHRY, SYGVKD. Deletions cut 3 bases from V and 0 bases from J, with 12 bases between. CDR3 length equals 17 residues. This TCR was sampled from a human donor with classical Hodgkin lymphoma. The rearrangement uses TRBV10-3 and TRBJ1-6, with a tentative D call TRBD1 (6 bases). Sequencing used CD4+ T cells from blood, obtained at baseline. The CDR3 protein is CAISERQASSYNSPLHF. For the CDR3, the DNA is TGTGCCATCAGTGAAAGACAGGCAAGCTCCTATAATTCACCCCTCCACTTT.